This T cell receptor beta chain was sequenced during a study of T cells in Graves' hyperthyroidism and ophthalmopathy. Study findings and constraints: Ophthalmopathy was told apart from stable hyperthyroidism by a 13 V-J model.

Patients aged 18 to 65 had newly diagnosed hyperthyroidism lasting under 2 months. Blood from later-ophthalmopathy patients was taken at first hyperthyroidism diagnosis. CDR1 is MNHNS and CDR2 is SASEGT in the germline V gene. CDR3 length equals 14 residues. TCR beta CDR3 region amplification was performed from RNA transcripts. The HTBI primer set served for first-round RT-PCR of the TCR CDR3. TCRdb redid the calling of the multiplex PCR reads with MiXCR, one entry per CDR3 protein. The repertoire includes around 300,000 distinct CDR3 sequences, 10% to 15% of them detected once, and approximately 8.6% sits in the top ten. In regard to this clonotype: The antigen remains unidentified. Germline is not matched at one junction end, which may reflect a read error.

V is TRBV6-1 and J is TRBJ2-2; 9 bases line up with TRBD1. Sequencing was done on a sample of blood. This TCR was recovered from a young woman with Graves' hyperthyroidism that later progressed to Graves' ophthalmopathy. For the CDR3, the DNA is TGTGCCAGCAGAGGACAGGGGTACACCGAGGAGCTGTTTTTT. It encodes CASRGQGYTEELFF.